A selection of T cell receptor beta chains follows, all from one sample in a study of blood T cell repertoires in COVID-19. Assay: immunoSEQ multiplex PCR; the TCRdb copy retains only in-frame clones and omits some. This sample has over 55,000 clones, with approximately 80% found just once. What was sequenced was PBMCs or T cells enriched from blood (not recorded which). The receptors stem from a middle-aged woman with acute COVID-19. CDR3s include the opening cysteine and the closing phenylalanine or tryptophan. D genes are given only for firm matches. Only part of the rows carry a size: once, few, many, or a class if the clone is expanded.

D	V	size	length	J	DNA	CDR3
TRBD1	TRBV24-1	.	16	TRBJ2-2	TGTGCCACCAGTGATTTGCCCGGGACAGGGGTCGGGGAGCTGTTTTTT	CATSDLPGTGVGELFF
TRBD2	TRBV5-1	.	15	TRBJ2-1	TGCGCCAGCAAATCGACTAGCGGGGCCTACAATGAGCAGTTCTTC	CASKSTSGAYNEQFF
.	TRBV7-8	.	14	TRBJ1-5	TGTGCCAGCAGCTTAGCACAGGGCAATCAGCCCCAGCATTTT	CASSLAQGNQPQHF
.	TRBV6-6	once	15	TRBJ1-1	TGTGCCAGCAGCTGGCGGGACGGGTTGAACACTGAAGCTTTCTTT	CASSWRDGLNTEAFF
TRBD1	TRBV6-5	.	14	TRBJ1-2	TGTGCCAGCACTGGAACAGGGGCGAACTATGGCTACACCTTC	CASTGTGANYGYTF
.	TRBV3-1/TRBV3-2	.	15	TRBJ2-5	TGTGCCAGCAGCCAAGGAGACTCCCGTCGCGAGACCCAGTACTTC	CASSQGDSRRETQYF
TRBD1	TRBV28	.	14	TRBJ2-5	TGTGCCAGCAGTTTTGACAGGGGAGGTGAGACCCAGTACTTC	CASSFDRGGETQYF
TRBD2	TRBV19	.	16	TRBJ2-3	TGTGCCAGTAGTTCGAGAGGACTAGCGCGGGCAGATACGCAGTATTTT	CASSSRGLARADTQYF
TRBD2	TRBV9	.	15	TRBJ2-3	TGTGCCAGCTCGGCGATAGCGGGAGGAACAGATACGCAGTATTTT	CASSAIAGGTDTQYF
.	TRBV29-1	.	13	TRBJ2-7	TGCAGCGTTGTTGGTCTAGCATCCTACGAGCAGTACTTC	CSVVGLASYEQYF
TRBD2	TRBV10-1	.	15	TRBJ2-3	TGCGCCAGCAGTGCCACTAGCGGGAGTACAGATACGCAGTATTTT	CASSATSGSTDTQYF
TRBD2	TRBV19	.	15	TRBJ2-5	TGTGCCAGTAGTAAGGGACTAGCGGGACAAGAGACCCAGTACTTC	CASSKGLAGQETQYF
.	TRBV12-3/TRBV12-4	.	13	TRBJ1-6	TGTGCCAGCAGTTTTCAGGCAAATTCACCCCTCCACTTT	CASSFQANSPLHF
TRBD1	TRBV6-1	many	16	TRBJ1-1	TGTGCCAGCACCGAAGCTCCAGGGGGCCCGAACACTGAAGCTTTCTTT	CASTEAPGGPNTEAFF
TRBD1	TRBV5-1	once	15	TRBJ1-5	TGCGCCAGCAGCTCGAACGGACAGGGCAATCAGCCCCAGCATTTT	CASSSNGQGNQPQHF
TRBD2	TRBV9	few	15	TRBJ2-1	TGTGCCAGCAGCGAAGGACTAGCGGACTACAATGAGCAGTTCTTC	CASSEGLADYNEQFF
.	TRBV7-9	.	16	TRBJ2-1	TGTGCCAGCAGCTTCAGAGGGGGATCCGCCTACAATGAGCAGTTCTTC	CASSFRGGSAYNEQFF
TRBD1	TRBV19	.	15	TRBJ1-1	TGTGCCAGTAGTATCGGCCTAGGACAGGGGGCTGAAGCTTTCTTT	CASSIGLGQGAEAFF
TRBD2	TRBV4-1	few	15	TRBJ2-2	TGCGCCAGCAGCTTACCGGGACTAAACACCGGGGAGCTGTTTTTT	CASSLPGLNTGELFF
.	TRBV5-4	few	13	TRBJ2-1	TGTGCCAGCAGCCTCGCCAGCGGGAATGAGCAGTTCTTC	CASSLASGNEQFF
TRBD2	TRBV14	.	18	TRBJ2-1	TGTGCCAGCAGCCAAAACCTGGGACTAGCGGAAGACTACAATGAGCAGTTCTTC	CASSQNLGLAEDYNEQFF
TRBD1	TRBV7-9	.	15	TRBJ1-4	TGTGCCAGCAGCGCCCGACAGGGTGCGTCTGAAAAACTGTTTTTT	CASSARQGASEKLFF
TRBD1	TRBV5-4	.	15	TRBJ1-1	TGTGCCAGCAGCTTTGCGGACAGGGGGCGGACTGAAGCTTTCTTT	CASSFADRGRTEAFF
.	TRBV28	.	12	TRBJ1-2	TGTGCCAGCAGTCCGAGACAGTATGGCTACACCTTC	CASSPRQYGYTF
.	TRBV2	.	15	TRBJ1-2	TGTGCCAGCAGCGGCACCGGAGGGACGGTCGGTGGCTACACCTTC	CASSGTGGTVGGYTF
.	TRBV6-1	.	18	TRBJ2-6	TGTGCCAGCAGTGGTGACGGGGTTCCCACCTCTGGGGCCAACGTCCTGACTTTC	CASSGDGVPTSGANVLTF
.	TRBV28	.	17	TRBJ1-5	TGTGCCAGCAGTTTATTTCCCCGTGGAGGGAGCAATCAGCCCCAGCATTTT	CASSLFPRGGSNQPQHF
TRBD1	TRBV2	.	15	TRBJ1-5	TGTGCCAGCAGTGTGACAGGGGGCGGCAATCAGCCCCAGCATTTT	CASSVTGGGNQPQHF
TRBD1	TRBV11-2	.	14	TRBJ1-1	TGTGCCAGCAGCCGGACAGGGGGCAATACTGAAGCTTTCTTT	CASSRTGGNTEAFF
TRBD2	TRBV7-8	.	15	TRBJ2-3	TGTGCCAGCAGCTCTAGCGGGAGACCCACAGATACGCAGTATTTT	CASSSSGRPTDTQYF
.	TRBV19	once	13	TRBJ1-1	TGTGCCAGTGTGCGGGCACATAACACTGAAGCTTTCTTT	CASVRAHNTEAFF
TRBD1	TRBV19	.	14	TRBJ1-5	TGTGCCAGTAGTGACGGACAGGGGGTTTCTCCCCAGCATTTT	CASSDGQGVSPQHF
.	TRBV5-1	.	14	TRBJ2-2	TGCGCCAGCAGGACTACCGATAACACCGGGGAGCTGTTTTTT	CASRTTDNTGELFF
.	TRBV10-3	.	14	TRBJ2-1	TGTGCCACCCAGGAGATTGGGGGGTACAATGAGCAGTTCTTC	CATQEIGGYNEQFF
.	TRBV28	once	14	TRBJ1-1	TGTGCCAGCAGCTGGAGGGGTGGAAACACTGAAGCTTTCTTT	CASSWRGGNTEAFF
.	TRBV4-1	once	12	TRBJ2-3	TGCGCCAGCAGCCAAGGAGGGGGTACGCAGTATTTT	CASSQGGGTQYF
TRBD1	TRBV7-9	.	16	TRBJ2-2	TGTGCCAGCAGCGATAGGACAGGGGTGAACACCGGGGAGCTGTTTTTT	CASSDRTGVNTGELFF
TRBD1	TRBV24-1	once	16	TRBJ2-2	TGTGCCACCAGTGACTCCGGGACAGGGGAGATCGGGGAGCTGTTTTTT	CATSDSGTGEIGELFF
.	TRBV7-9	.	15	TRBJ1-2	TGTGCCAGCAGTCCCGGTGGAGGGTGGGACTATGGCTACACCTTC	CASSPGGGWDYGYTF
TRBD1	TRBV29-1	.	16	TRBJ2-3	TGCAGCGCCGAAATTCGACAGGGGAAGGACGCAGATACGCAGTATTTT	CSAEIRQGKDADTQYF
.	TRBV6-1	.	13	TRBJ2-7	TGTGCCAGCAGTGACGGTGGAGGCTACGAGCAGTACTTC	CASSDGGGYEQYF
.	TRBV19	.	15	TRBJ1-2	TGTGCCAGTAGTCCGCGGGGGGGCGACCCCTATGGCTACACCTTC	CASSPRGGDPYGYTF
TRBD2	TRBV7-2	.	18	TRBJ2-1	TGTGCCAGCAGCTTAGCTCCTCCGGGGGGGCGCTGGGTGGATGAGCAGTTCTTC	CASSLAPPGGRWVDEQFF
.	TRBV15	.	16	TRBJ2-6	TGTGCCACCAGCAGAGATCTGGAGTCTGGGGCCAACGTCCTGACTTTC	CATSRDLESGANVLTF
TRBD1	TRBV29-1	.	13	TRBJ1-2	TGCAGCGTTGTTCGGGACAGGGCTCGTGGCTACACCTTC	CSVVRDRARGYTF
.	TRBV2	.	15	TRBJ1-4	TGTGCCAGCAGCGAAGGGGGGAGGTTGCGAGAAAAACTGTTTTTT	CASSEGGRLREKLFF
.	TRBV6-2/TRBV6-3	few	15	TRBJ2-7	TGTGCCAGCAGTTCACTACCGGACAGTAACAACGAGCAGTACTTC	CASSSLPDSNNEQYF
TRBD2	TRBV2	.	16	TRBJ2-3	TGTGCCAGCAGGATGATAGCGGGAGCGGGGGCAGATACGCAGTATTTT	CASRMIAGAGADTQYF
.	TRBV4-1	.	17	TRBJ2-1	TGCGCCAGCAGCCAGTCCCCGGGACTCGGCTCCTACAATGAGCAGTTCTTC	CASSQSPGLGSYNEQFF
.	TRBV6-5	.	14	TRBJ2-4	TGTGCCAGCAGAGACAGGACAGCCAAAAACATTCAGTACTTC	CASRDRTAKNIQYF
.	TRBV28	.	12	TRBJ1-4	TGTGCCAGCAGTTTAAGCTCGTGGAAACTGTTTTTT	CASSLSSWKLFF
TRBD1	TRBV28	.	15	TRBJ2-6	TGTGCCAGCACCCAGACAGGGGTCGGGGCCAACGTCCTGACTTTC	CASTQTGVGANVLTF
.	TRBV5-1	.	17	TRBJ1-4	TGCGCCAGCAGCCGAGAGGGCCGGAGGGCAGTTAATGAAAAACTGTTTTTT	CASSREGRRAVNEKLFF
.	TRBV11-2	.	12	TRBJ1-1	TGTGCCAGCAGCTTAGGGGCAGGGCGACCTTTCTTT	CASSLGAGRPFF
.	TRBV24-1	.	13	TRBJ1-5	TGTGCCACCAGTGATACAGGGAATCAGCCCCAGCATTTT	CATSDTGNQPQHF
TRBD2	TRBV5-1	.	16	TRBJ2-1	TGCGCCAGCAGCCTACCCGGGACTAGCGGGAGAAATGAGCAGTTCTTC	CASSLPGTSGRNEQFF
TRBD2	TRBV3-1/TRBV3-2	.	15	TRBJ2-7	TGTGCCAGCAGCCCTAGCGGGATTACCTCCTACGAGCAGTACTTC	CASSPSGITSYEQYF
.	TRBV11-3	.	13	TRBJ2-1	TGTGCCAGCGCCACGAGCTCCTACAATGAGCAGTTCTTC	CASATSSYNEQFF